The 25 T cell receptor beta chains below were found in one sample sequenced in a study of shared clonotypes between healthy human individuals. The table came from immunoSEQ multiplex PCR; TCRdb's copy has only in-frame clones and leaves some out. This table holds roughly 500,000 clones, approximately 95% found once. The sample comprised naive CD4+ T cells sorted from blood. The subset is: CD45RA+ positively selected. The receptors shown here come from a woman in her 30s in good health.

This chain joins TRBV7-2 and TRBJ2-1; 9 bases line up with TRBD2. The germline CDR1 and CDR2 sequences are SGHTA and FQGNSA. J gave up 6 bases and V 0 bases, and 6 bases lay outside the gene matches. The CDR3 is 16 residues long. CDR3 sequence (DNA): TGTGCCAGCAGCTTAGCCGGCGGGAGGGTCACCAATGAGCAGTTCTTC. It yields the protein CASSLAGGRVTNEQFF.

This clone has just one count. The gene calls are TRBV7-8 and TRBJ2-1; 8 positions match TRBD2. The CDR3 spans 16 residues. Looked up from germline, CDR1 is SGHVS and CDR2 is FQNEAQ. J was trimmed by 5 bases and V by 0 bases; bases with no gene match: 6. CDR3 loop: CASSLAPGGSHNEQFF. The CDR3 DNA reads TGTGCCAGCAGCTTAGCGCCGGGAGGGTCCCACAATGAGCAGTTCTTC.

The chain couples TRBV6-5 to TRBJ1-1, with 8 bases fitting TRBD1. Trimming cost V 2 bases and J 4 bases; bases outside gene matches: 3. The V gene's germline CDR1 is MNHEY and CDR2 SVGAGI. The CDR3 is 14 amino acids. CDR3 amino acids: CASSYGQGGTEAFF. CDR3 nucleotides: TGTGCCAGCAGTTACGGACAGGGAGGCACTGAAGCTTTCTTT.

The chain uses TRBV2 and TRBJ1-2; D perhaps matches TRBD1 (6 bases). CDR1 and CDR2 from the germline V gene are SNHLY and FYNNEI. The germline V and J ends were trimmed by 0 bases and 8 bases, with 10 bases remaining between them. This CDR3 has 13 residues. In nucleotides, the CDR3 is TGTGCCAGCAGTGAAGCAGGGGGTTCCGGCTACACCTTC. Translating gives CASSEAGGSGYTF.

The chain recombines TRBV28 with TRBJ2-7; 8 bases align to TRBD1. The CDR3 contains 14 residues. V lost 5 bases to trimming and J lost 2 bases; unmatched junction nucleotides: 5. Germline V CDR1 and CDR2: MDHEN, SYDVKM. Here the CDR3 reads CASSHGQGTYEQYF. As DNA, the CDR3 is TGTGCCAGCAGTCACGGACAGGGAACCTACGAGCAGTACTTC.

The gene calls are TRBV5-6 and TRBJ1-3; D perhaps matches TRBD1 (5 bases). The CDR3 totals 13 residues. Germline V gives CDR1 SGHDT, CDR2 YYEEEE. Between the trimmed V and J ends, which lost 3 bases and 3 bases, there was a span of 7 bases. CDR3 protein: CASSSGVGNTIYF. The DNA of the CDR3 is TGTGCCAGCAGCTCGGGGGTTGGAAACACCATATATTTT.

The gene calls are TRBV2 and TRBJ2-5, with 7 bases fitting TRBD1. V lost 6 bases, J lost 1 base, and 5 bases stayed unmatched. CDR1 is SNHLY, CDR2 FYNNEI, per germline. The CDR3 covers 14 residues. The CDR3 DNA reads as TGTGCCAGCAGGACGGGGACAGTCCAAGAGACCCAGTACTTC. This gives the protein CASRTGTVQETQYF.

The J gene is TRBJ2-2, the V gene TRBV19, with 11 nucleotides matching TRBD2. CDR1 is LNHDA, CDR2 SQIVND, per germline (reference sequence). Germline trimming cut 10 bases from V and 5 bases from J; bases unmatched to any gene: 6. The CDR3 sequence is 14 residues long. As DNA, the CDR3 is TGTGCCACTACTAGCGGGGGAGATACCGGGGAGCTGTTTTTT. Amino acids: CATTSGGDTGELFF. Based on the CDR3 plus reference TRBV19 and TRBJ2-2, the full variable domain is DGGITQSPKYLFRKEGQNVTLSCEQNLNHDAMYWYRQDPGQGLRLIYYSQIVNDFQKGDIAEGYSVSREKKESFPLTVTSAQKNPTAFYLCATTSGGDTGELFFGEGSRLTVL.

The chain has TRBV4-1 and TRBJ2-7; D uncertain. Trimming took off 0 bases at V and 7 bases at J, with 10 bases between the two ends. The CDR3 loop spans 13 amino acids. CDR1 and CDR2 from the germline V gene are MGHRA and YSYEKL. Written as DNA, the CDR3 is TGCGCCAGCAGCCAAGATGCGAGAAGTGAGCAGTACTTC. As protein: CASSQDARSEQYF.

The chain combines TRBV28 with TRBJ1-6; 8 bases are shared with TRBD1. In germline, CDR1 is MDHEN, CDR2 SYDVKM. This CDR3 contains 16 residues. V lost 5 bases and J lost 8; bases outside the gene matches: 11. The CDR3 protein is CASSIPGTGWYSPLHF. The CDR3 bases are TGTGCCAGCAGTATTCCCGGGACAGGATGGTATTCACCCCTCCACTTT.

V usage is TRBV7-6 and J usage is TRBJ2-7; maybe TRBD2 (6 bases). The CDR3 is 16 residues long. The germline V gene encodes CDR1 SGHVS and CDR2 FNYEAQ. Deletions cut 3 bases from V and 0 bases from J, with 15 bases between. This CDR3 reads CASSLMGGVSSYEQYF. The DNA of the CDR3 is TGTGCCAGCAGCTTGATGGGCGGGGTAAGCTCCTACGAGCAGTACTTC. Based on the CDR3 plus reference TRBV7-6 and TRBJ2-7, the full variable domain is GAGVSQSPRYKVTKRGQDVALRCDPISGHVSLYWYRQALGQGPEFLTYFNYEAQQDKSGLPNDRFSAERPEGSISTLTIQRTEQRDSAMYRCASSLMGGVSSYEQYFGPGTRLTVT.

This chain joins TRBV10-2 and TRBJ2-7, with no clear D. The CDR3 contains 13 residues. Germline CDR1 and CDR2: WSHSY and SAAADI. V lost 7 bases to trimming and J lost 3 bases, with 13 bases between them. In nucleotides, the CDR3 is TGCGCCAGCACAAGAGACACACTCTACGAGCAGTACTTC. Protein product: CASTRDTLYEQYF.

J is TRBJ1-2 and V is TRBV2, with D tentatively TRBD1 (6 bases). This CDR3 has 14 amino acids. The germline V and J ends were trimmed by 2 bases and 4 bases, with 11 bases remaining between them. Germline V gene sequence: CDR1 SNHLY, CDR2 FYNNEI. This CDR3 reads CASSERSDSYGYTF. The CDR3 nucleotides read TGTGCCAGCAGTGAACGATCGGACAGCTATGGCTACACCTTC.

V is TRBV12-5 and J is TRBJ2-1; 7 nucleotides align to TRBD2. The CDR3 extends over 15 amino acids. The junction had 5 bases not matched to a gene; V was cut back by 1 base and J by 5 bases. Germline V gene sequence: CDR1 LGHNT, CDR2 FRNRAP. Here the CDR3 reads CASGLGLAANNEQFF. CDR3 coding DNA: TGTGCTAGTGGTTTGGGGCTAGCGGCGAACAATGAGCAGTTCTTC. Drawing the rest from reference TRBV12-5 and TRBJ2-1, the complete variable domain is DARVTQTPRHKVTEMGQEVTMRCQPILGHNTVFWYRQTMMQGLELLAYFRNRAPLDDSGMPKDRFSAEMPDATLATLKIQPSEPRDSAVYFCASGLGLAANNEQFFGPGTRLTVL.

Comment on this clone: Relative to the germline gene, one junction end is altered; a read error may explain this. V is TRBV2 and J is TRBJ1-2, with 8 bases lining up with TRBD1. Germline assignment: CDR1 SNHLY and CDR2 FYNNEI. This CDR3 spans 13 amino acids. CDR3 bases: TGTGCCGGCAGGACAGGGCCCGACTATGGCTACACCTTC. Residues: CAGRTGPDYGYTF.

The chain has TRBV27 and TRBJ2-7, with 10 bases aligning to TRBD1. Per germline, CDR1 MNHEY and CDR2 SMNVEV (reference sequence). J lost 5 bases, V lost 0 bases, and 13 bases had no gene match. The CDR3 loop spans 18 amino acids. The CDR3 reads CASSLSPIWRDRGHEQYF. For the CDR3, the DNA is TGTGCCAGCAGTTTATCCCCAATTTGGCGGGACAGGGGCCACGAGCAGTACTTC.

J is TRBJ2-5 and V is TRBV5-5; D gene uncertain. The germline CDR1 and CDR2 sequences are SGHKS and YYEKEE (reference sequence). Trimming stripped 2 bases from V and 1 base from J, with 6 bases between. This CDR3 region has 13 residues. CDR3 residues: CASSFASQETQYF. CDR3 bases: TGTGCCAGCAGCTTTGCTAGCCAAGAGACCCAGTACTTC. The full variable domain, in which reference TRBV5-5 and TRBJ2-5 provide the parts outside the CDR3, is DAGVTQSPTHLIKTRGQQVTLRCSPISGHKSVSWYQQVLGQGPQFIFQYYEKEERGRGNFPDRFSARQFPNYSSELNVNALLLGDSALYLCASSFASQETQYFGPGTRLLVL.

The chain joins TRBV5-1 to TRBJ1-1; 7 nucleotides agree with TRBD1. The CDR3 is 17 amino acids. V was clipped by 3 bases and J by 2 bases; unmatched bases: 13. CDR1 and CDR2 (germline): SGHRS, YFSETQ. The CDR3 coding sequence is TGCGCCAGCAGCTCGACAGGGCGGTTTGGGAGAAACACTGAAGCTTTCTTT. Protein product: CASSSTGRFGRNTEAFF.

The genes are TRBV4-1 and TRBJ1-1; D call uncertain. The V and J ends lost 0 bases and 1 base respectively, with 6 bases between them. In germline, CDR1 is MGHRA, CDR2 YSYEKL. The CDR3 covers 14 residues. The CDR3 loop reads CASSQDWWNTEAFF. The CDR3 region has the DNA TGCGCCAGCAGCCAAGATTGGTGGAACACTGAAGCTTTCTTT.

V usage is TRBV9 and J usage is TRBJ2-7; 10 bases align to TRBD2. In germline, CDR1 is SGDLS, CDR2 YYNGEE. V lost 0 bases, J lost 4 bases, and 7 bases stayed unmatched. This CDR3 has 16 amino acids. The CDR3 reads CASSVVASGGSYEQYF. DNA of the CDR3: TGTGCCAGCAGCGTAGTGGCTAGCGGGGGATCTTACGAGCAGTACTTC.

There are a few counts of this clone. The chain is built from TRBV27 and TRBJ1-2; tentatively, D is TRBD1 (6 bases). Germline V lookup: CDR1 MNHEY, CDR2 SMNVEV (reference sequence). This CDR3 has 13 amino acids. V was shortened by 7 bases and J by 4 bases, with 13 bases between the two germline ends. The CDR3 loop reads CASTDRNGYGYTF. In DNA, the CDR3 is TGTGCCAGCACGGACAGAAATGGCTATGGCTACACCTTC.

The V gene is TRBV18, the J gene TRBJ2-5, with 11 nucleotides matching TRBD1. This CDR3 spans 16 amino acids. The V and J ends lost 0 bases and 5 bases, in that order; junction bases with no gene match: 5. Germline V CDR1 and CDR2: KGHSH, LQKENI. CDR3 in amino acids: CASSPPAGQGAETQYF. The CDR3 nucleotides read TGTGCCAGCTCACCACCAGCTGGACAGGGGGCGGAGACCCAGTACTTC.

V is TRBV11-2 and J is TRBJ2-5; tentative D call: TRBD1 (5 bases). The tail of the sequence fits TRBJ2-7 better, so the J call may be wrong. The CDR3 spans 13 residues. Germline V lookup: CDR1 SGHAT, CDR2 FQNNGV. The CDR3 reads CASSLTDSYEQYF. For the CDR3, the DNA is TGTGCCAGCAGCCTAACCGACAGCTACGAGCAGTACTTC.

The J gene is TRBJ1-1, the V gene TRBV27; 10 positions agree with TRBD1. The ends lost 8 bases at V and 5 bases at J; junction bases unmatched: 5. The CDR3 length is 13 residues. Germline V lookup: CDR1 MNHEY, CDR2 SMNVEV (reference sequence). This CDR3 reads CASGDRGGTEAFF. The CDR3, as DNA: TGTGCCAGCGGGGACAGGGGCGGGACTGAAGCTTTCTTT.

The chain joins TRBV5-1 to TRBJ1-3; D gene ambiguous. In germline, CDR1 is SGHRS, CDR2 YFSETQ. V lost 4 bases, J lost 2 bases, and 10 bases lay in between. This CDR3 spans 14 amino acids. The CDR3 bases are TGCGCCAGCAGCCCAAGGACCGCTGGAAACACCATATATTTT. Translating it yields CASSPRTAGNTIYF.